The sequence of this T cell receptor beta chain was determined in a study of CD8+CD57+ T cells in acquired aplastic anemia. About the study: Sorting CD4+ and CD8+ cells gave DNA averaging 3.2 ug. Study-wide results and caveats: Common to patients and controls were about 31 CD8+ CDR3 sequences.

The CDR3 extends over 14 amino acids. Germline loops: CDR1 SEHNR, CDR2 FQNEAQ (reference sequence). Concerning this clonotype: Antigen specificity is unknown. A junction end diverges from the germline sequence, so it may reflect a read error.

CD8+CD57+ cell expansion, shown by flow cytometry, had occurred in the patients selected for sequencing. As a group, the patients uniformly had severe acquired aplastic anemia. None of the patients had been given any therapy when their blood was sampled. Researchers used genomic DNA as the template to profile TCR beta VDJ and CDR3. One entry per CDR3 protein, called by TCRdb with MiXCR from the reads. The data contain hundreds of thousands of distinct CDR3 sequences, 45% to 50% of them singletons. The source material was sorted CD4+, CD8+, or CD8+CD57+ T cells (not recorded which) from PBMCs. The chain links TRBV7-9 to TRBJ2-1; no reliable D call. This sequence originates from a human donor with aplastic anemia. As DNA, the CDR3 is TGTGCCAGCAGTTTTTCGAGTATCTACAATGAGCAGCTCTTC. Protein product: CASSFSSIYNEQLF.